This T cell receptor beta chain was obtained from a study of CD8 T cells in ankylosing spondylitis. The CDR3 covers 12 residues. The germline V gene encodes CDR1 MNHEY and CDR2 SVGAGI. V was cut by 3 bases and J by 6 bases, with 9 bases left in between. General observations from the study: CD8+ disease-linked clones were present at relatively low frequencies in blood.

Worth noting for this clonotype: Its antigen remains unidentified.

Making use of molecular barcodes, quantitative 5'-RACE generated TCR beta libraries. MiXCR was run by TCRdb on the 5' RACE reads, yielding one entry per CDR3 protein. The sample has over 150,000 distinct CDR3 sequences, 13% seen once. This sequence originates from a male donor with ankylosing spondylitis or in good health (not recorded which). The rearrangement joins TRBV6-5 to TRBJ2-7, with D unresolved. Sequenced sample: blood, either unsorted or a sorted T cell fraction (not recorded which). CDR3 in DNA: TGTGCCAGCAGTTATGACGCTACCGAGCAGTACTTC. Residues: CASSYDATEQYF.